This T cell receptor (beta chain) was obtained from a study of graft-versus-host responses after intestinal transplantation (dated by TCRdb to about 2021). Context from the whole study: The transplants that recipients got were multivisceral, liver-intestinal, or isolated intestinal. Anti-thymocyte globulin induction was given to all recipients, followed by maintenance tacrolimus and steroids for two to four years. Graft-versus-host and host-versus-graft alloreactive T cell clones were tracked in the graft, circulation and bone marrow after intestinal transplantation using bulk TCR-beta CDR3 sequencing. Alloreactive clones were identified by sequencing pre-transplant mixed lymphocyte reaction products and comparing these products with unstimulated pre-transplant donor and recipient T cells. Of the roughly 24 intestinal transplant recipients enrolled in the cohort, one of whom was a retransplant, a few patients without pretransplant specimens were excluded. Donor T cell macrochimerism was defined as a peak of at least 4% donor T cells among recipient peripheral blood mononuclear cells. Rather than going through the commercial service, samples from a few later patients were sequenced in-house on an Illumina MiSeq and processed with MiXCR. What the study reported, not specific to this receptor: In the allografts of patients with donor T cell macrochimerism, GvH to HvG T cell clonal ratios were high. The relatively low number and heterogeneity of intestinal transplant patients limited the conclusions. GvH clones were detected in recipient bone marrow, and some appeared earlier in ileal mucosa or blood, consistent with an intestinal mucosal origin. Early after transplant, peak levels of circulating GvH clones were found to be associated with declines in HvG clones.

The germline V gene gives CDR1 as SGHAT and CDR2 as FQNNGV. The CDR3 has 16 amino acids, counting the end cysteine and phenylalanine. Of all the DNA, just the CDR3 is kept, 48 bases in frame from base 1. Cut back by 5 bases and 0 bases, the V and J ends lie 14 bases apart. Library preparation employed the immunoSEQ multiplex PCR assay. For most patients, genomic DNA was isolated with the Qiagen DNeasy Blood and Tissue Kit and shipped frozen to Adaptive Biotechnologies for TCR sequencing. For most patients, genomic DNA was subjected to high-throughput TCR-beta CDR3 sequencing by Adaptive Biotechnologies. In the authors' own workflow: Adaptive's ImmunoSEQ software was the source of the TCR sequencing data for roughly 19 patients, while a few other patients were processed with MiXCR and VDJtools. CD4 versus CD8 sorting errors were corrected by removing sequences found in both subsets at a frequency ratio below 5:1. CDR3 nucleotide sequences shared by donor and recipient were removed because the origin of these sequences could not be assigned. At least 2-fold expansion over unstimulated cells and a minimum CFSE-low frequency of 0.002% (template counts) or 0.001% (read counts) were required for clones to be classified as alloreactive. Clones detected in sequenced pre-transplant spleen, lymph node, or MLR CFSE-low populations of the donor or recipient were defined as mappable. Cumulative frequency of alloreactive clones was calculated as a percentage of all sequences weighted by copy number. TCRdb mirrors the immuneACCESS table, restricted to in-frame sequences. Some clones are absent from its copies; in checked studies, under half trace to an unresolved V gene, and the reason for the others is unknown. V and J calls and clone size come straight from that table; D and trimming were deduced from the DNA. The sample records over 100,000 clones, 85% to 95% of which are singletons. Jointly, the top ten make up roughly 3% of the sample.

The sample's time point, from its label and the paper: cells obtained before transplantation from donor or recipient. CD3+CD4+ and CD3+CD8+ populations were FACS-sorted from unstimulated pre-transplant donor and recipient cells taken from spleen or lymph nodes. Concerning this clone: Its antigen is not yet known. It has no much larger one-base neighbor in the sample; base qualities were not kept.

The sample consisted of unstimulated CD8+ T cells sorted from spleen or lymph node cells, taken before intestinal transplant. The sequence is built from TRBV11-2 and TRBJ2-4; the D region possibly corresponds to TRBD1 (5 bases align). This TCR was sampled from a human donor who received an intestinal transplant. The nucleotide sequence is TGTGCCAGCAGCCCGATCGTAGGGGTAGCCAAAAACATTCAGTACTTC. The translation is CASSPIVGVAKNIQYF.